Described below is a single T cell receptor (beta chain) sequence and its context. The data belong to a study of T cells after yellow fever vaccination. Germline values: CDR1 DFQATT, CDR2 SNEGSKA (reference sequence). The CDR3 spans 16 residues. The J segment lost 0 bases and the V segment lost 3 bases, leaving 7 bases of the junction unmatched. TCRdb analysed the 5' RACE reads with MiXCR anew, one entry per CDR3 protein. The data contain 500,000 to 650,000 distinct CDR3 sequences, approximately 13% of them seen just once; the ten biggest clones take up about 15%. The starting material was PBMCs, obtained on the day of the yellow fever booster vaccination. This TCR was sampled from a young man who received the YFV17D yellow fever vaccine. The chain combines TRBV20-1 with TRBJ1-5; the match to TRBD1 covers 8 bases. The CDR3 DNA sequence: TGCAGTGCTAGCACGGGACAGGTGTATAGCAATCAGCCCCAGCATTTT. It codes for CSASTGQVYSNQPQHF.